This is a list of T cell receptor beta chains from one sample in a study of Ad26.COV2.S vaccination and SARS-CoV-2 variants. Using immunoSEQ multiplex PCR, the repertoire was profiled, and TCRdb retains in-frame clones only, with some absent. The repertoire holds about 440,000 clones, 90% seen once, with roughly 4% in the top ten. This material consisted of peripheral blood, taken in a trial of Ad26.COV2.S vaccine versus placebo. The receptors were sampled from a person aged 18 to 59 who received the Ad26.COV2.S COVID-19 vaccine or a placebo. CDR3s include the opening cysteine and the closing phenylalanine or tryptophan. Fields, in order: J gene, clone size, V gene, CDR3 protein. Clone size is stated in some rows and not others, as once, few, many or a class when expanded.

>TRBJ1-5|.|TRBV9
CASSVDGGWGQPQHF
>TRBJ2-2|.|TRBV6-2/TRBV6-3
CASSYPSVIGPGELFF
>TRBJ2-3|.|TRBV11-3
CASSRSGRMDTQYF
>TRBJ2-1|.|TRBV7-9
CASSFLAGGIYEQFF
>TRBJ2-7|once|TRBV7-9
CASSFLGNEQYF
>TRBJ2-1|.|TRBV4-2
CASSHPTSGEQFF
>TRBJ1-5|.|TRBV19
CASSSENRGLNQPQHF
>TRBJ2-7|.|TRBV5-4
CASSPRTSGARGEQYF
>TRBJ1-1|.|TRBV5-6
CASSWAGFNTEAFF
>TRBJ2-3|once|TRBV5-1
CASSSGGRPTDTQYF
>TRBJ1-6|.|TRBV7-9
CASSPDRGHNSPLHF
>TRBJ1-2|.|TRBV9
CASSLGTATNYGYTF
>TRBJ1-2|.|TRBV29-1
CSVGPQGYGYTF
>TRBJ2-7|once|TRBV6-7
CASKRASSYEQYF
>TRBJ2-3|.|TRBV7-2
CASSFGYQGDTQYF
>TRBJ2-2|.|TRBV18
CASSLKPLGELFF
>TRBJ2-7|few|TRBV27
CASSVQAGGSYEQYF
>TRBJ1-1|.|TRBV29-1
CSVKLKDIEAFF
>TRBJ2-2|.|TRBV11-2
CASSLIRGVNTGELFF
>TRBJ2-3|.|TRBV19
CASSKWLPMGRTDTQYF
>TRBJ1-5|.|TRBV7-2
CASSQTVANQPQHF
>TRBJ2-7|.|TRBV7-2
CASSLGSGSFPYEQYF
>TRBJ1-2|.|TRBV19
CASRPAGGDGYTF
>TRBJ2-7|.|TRBV2
CASSDEGRQYEQYF
>TRBJ2-3|.|TRBV9
CASSPLRRPSTDTQYF
>TRBJ1-3|.|TRBV7-9
CASSFGTASNTIYF
>TRBJ1-1|.|TRBV7-3
CASSLGQANTEAFF
>TRBJ2-5|.|TRBV9
CASSVGTSVLQETQYF
>TRBJ2-7|.|TRBV7-2
CASSTGLAEQYF
>TRBJ2-7|.|TRBV9
CASSGIGTSLPEQYF
>TRBJ2-3|.|TRBV6-1
CASSDEFTSTDTQYF
>TRBJ2-2|.|TRBV19
CASSLGTSNTGELFF
>TRBJ1-1|.|TRBV5-6
CASSLQGTDTEAFF
>TRBJ2-1|.|TRBV27
CASSLASGSGEQFF
>TRBJ2-2|.|TRBV7-9
CASSLLAGSHGELFF
>TRBJ2-6|.|TRBV4-2
CASSQESPRAPSGANVLTF
>TRBJ2-3|.|TRBV5-1
CASSWTGDTDTQYF
>TRBJ2-7|.|TRBV19
CASSIDRKGYEQYF
>TRBJ2-5|.|TRBV7-9
CASSSDENRAEETQYF
>TRBJ2-2|once|TRBV6-5
CASSPGPNTGELFF
>TRBJ1-4|.|TRBV6-6
CASSPTRQGGEKLFF
>TRBJ2-5|.|TRBV5-1
CASSTGSVETQYF
>TRBJ2-7|.|TRBV28
CASREPGPRGSYEQYF
>TRBJ2-5|once|TRBV7-9
CASSLAAVGVETQYF
>TRBJ2-1|.|TRBV11-2
CASNLQGVNEQFF
>TRBJ2-5|.|TRBV27
CASSLQRELGETQYF
>TRBJ2-7|.|TRBV27
CASSFPTTSGRPHEQYF
>TRBJ2-2|.|TRBV11-3
CASSLDHTGELFF
>TRBJ2-3|once|TRBV9
CASSVVGGTDTQYF
>TRBJ2-3|.|TRBV12-3/TRBV12-4
CASSLGWDTQYF
>TRBJ2-3|.|TRBV24-1
CATSDFQGGTDTQYF
>TRBJ1-1|.|TRBV6-5
CASSYSRVYTEAFF
>TRBJ1-1|few|TRBV27
CASSPGRGGEAFF
>TRBJ2-7|.|TRBV2
CASSAPGEQYF
>TRBJ1-6|.|TRBV19
CASRVQTGPNSPLHF
>TRBJ1-6|.|TRBV20-1
CSASPFYNSPLHF
>TRBJ2-2|.|TRBV4-2
CASSRSGPSGNTGELFF
>TRBJ1-4|.|TRBV4-1
CASSQREPGEKLFF
>TRBJ2-1|.|TRBV4-1
CASSQEEPNEQFF